This TCR beta chain comes out of a study of T cells in localized non-small cell lung cancer. The CDR3 totals 14 residues. Germline V lookup: CDR1 MNHNY, CDR2 SVGAGI (reference sequence). V was trimmed by 0 bases and J by 10 bases, leaving 13 bases between them. General study points: It was uninvolved adjacent lung that showed the highest T cell clonality, exceeding tumor. Detection in adjacent lung was observed for a median around 59 of the top 100 tumor clones.

To note about this clone: Its antigen is currently unknown.

Only in-frame clones appear in the TCRdb table, and some are missing; sequencing was by immunoSEQ multiplex PCR. Here the sample spans 9,600 or so clones, about 90% being singletons. Material: peripheral blood, obtained before any cancer treatment. This chain joins TRBV6-6 and TRBJ2-1; a weak D match, TRBD1 (6 bases). The sequence was collected from a male donor older than 55 with stage III squamous cell lung carcinoma. The CDR3 sequence is CASSYSEGGWEQFF. The CDR3 DNA is TGTGCCAGCAGTTACTCAGAAGGGGGATGGGAGCAGTTCTTC.